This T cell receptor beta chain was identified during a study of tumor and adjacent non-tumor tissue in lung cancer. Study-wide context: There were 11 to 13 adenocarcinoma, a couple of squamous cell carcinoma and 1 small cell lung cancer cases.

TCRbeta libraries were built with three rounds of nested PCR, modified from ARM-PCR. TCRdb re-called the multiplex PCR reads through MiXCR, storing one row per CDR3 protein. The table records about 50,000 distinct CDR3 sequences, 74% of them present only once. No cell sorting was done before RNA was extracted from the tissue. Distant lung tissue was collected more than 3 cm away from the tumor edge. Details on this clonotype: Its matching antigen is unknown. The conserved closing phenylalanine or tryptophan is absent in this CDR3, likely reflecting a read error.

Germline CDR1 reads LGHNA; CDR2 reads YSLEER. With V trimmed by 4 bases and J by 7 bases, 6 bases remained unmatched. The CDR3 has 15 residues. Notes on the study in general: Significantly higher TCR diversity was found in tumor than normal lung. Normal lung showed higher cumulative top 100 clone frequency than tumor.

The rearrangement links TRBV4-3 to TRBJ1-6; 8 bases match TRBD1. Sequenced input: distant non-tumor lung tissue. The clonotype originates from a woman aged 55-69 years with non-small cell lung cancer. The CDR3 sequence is CASSLYRDRNSPLHL. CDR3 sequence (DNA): TGCGCCAGCAGCCTCTACCGGGACAGGAATTCACCCCTCCACTTA.